Following are 31 T cell receptor beta chains from one sample sequenced in a study of T cells in narcolepsy (dated by TCRdb to the late 2010s). Libraries were constructed by the immunoSEQ multiplex PCR assay. TCRdb holds this immuneACCESS table with in-frame rearrangements only. Some clones are missing; in checked studies, unresolved V genes explain under half, and the rest has no known cause. The sample table records over 30,000 clones; about 85% of these occur just once. Of the sample, 1.6% is held by the ten largest clones. The sequencing sample was made of CD45RA- memory CD4+ T cells from PBMCs. The cell subset or site label here, explained by the study, means: memory T cells sorted ex vivo from peripheral blood. These receptors originate from a human donor with narcolepsy.

As DNA, the CDR3 is TGCGCCAGCAGCCAAGAAGGCAGGGTGAATTCACCCCTCCACTTT. It yields the protein CASSQEGRVNSPLHF. The genes are TRBV4-1 and TRBJ1-6; TRBD1 is a possible D gene (5 bases). Germline CDR1 is MGHRA and CDR2 is YSYEKL. There are 15 residues in the CDR3. The ends were cut back, 0 bases at V and 7 bases at J, with 10 bases in the middle.

This clone was detected once. V is TRBV7-9 and J is TRBJ2-5, with D possibly TRBD1 on 5 matching bases. This CDR3 is 14 amino acids long. CDR1 and CDR2 from the germline V gene are SEHNR and FQNEAQ (reference sequence). Between the trimmed V and J ends, which lost 4 bases and 2 bases, there was a span of 11 bases. Here the CDR3 DNA reads TGTGCCAGCAGCTCGACAGAGCTACAAGAGACCCAGTACTTC. It translates to CASSSTELQETQYF.

The V gene is TRBV21-1, the J gene TRBJ1-5; TRBD1, the D gene given by the table, was not confirmed from the DNA. TRBV21-1 is termed a pseudogene. CDR3 size: 16 residues. CDR3 residues: CASSTRTGEGNQPQHF. The CDR3 bases are TGTGCCAGCAGCACGAGAACAGGGGAGGGCAATCAGCCCCAGCATTTT.

CDR3 region: CASSLDAFITDTQYF. CDR3 nucleotides: TGTGCCAGCAGCTTGGACGCGTTTATCACAGATACGCAGTATTTT. This chain links TRBV5-6 with TRBJ2-3; no firm D call. Trimming removed 0 bases at V and 2 bases at J, with 10 bases between. This CDR3 has 15 amino acids. In germline, CDR1 is SGHDT, CDR2 YYEEEE.

V gene TRBV2 combines with J gene TRBJ1-2, with D possibly matching TRBD1 (5 bases). V lost 8 bases, J lost 4 bases, and 23 bases lay in between. Germline V CDR1 and CDR2: SNHLY, FYNNEI. CDR3 length: 16 residues. The CDR3 DNA reads TGTGCCAGCGGTGGGAGGGAAGGCTCCGGGGGCTATGGCTACACCTTC. Encoded protein: CASGGREGSGGYGYTF.

The chain recombines TRBV5-1 with TRBJ2-1; no clear D gene. The CDR3 is 13 amino acids. The germline V gene has CDR1 SGHRS and CDR2 YFSETQ. The V end was cut by 5 bases, the J end by 3 bases, with 9 bases between. The CDR3, as DNA: TGCGCCAGCAGGGAAACCCTCTACAATGAGCAGTTCTTC. Translating it yields CASRETLYNEQFF.

The rearrangement uses TRBV7-9 and TRBJ1-6, with TRBD1 matching over 9 bases. Germline trimming cut 5 bases from V and 9 bases from J; bases unmatched to any gene: 11. The CDR3 has 16 residues. Germline CDR1 SEHNR, CDR2 FQNEAQ (reference sequence). CDR3: CASSKTSGTGFSPLHF. CDR3 DNA: TGTGCCAGCAGCAAAACGTCGGGGACAGGGTTTTCACCCCTCCACTTT.

This rearrangement joins TRBV7-3 to TRBJ2-1; tentative D call: TRBD2 (5 bases). This CDR3 is 15 amino acids long. Germline CDR1 and CDR2: SGHTA and FQGTGA. Trimming shortened V by 4 bases and J by 3 bases, and 13 bases separated the two germline ends. The CDR3 loop is CASSSDSTNYNEQFF. The CDR3 nucleotides are TGTGCCAGCAGCTCGGACTCCACAAACTACAATGAGCAGTTCTTC.

The chain employs TRBV12-5 and TRBJ2-2; D gene unclear. The V end lost 1 base, the J end lost 3 bases, and 3 bases lay between the germline ends. The CDR3 is 13 residues long. In germline, CDR1 is LGHNT, CDR2 FRNRAP. The CDR3 DNA reads as TGTGCTAGTGGTTTGGGTCACACCGGGGAGCTGTTTTTT. Amino acids: CASGLGHTGELFF.

The chain is built from TRBV29-1 and TRBJ1-4; perhaps TRBD1 as D (5 bases). This CDR3 has 14 residues. V gave up 7 bases and J gave up 10 bases, with 22 bases separating them. Per the germline V gene, CDR1 is SQVTM and CDR2 is ANQGSEA. This CDR3 reads CSAARELIPGKLFF. CDR3 DNA: TGCAGCGCGGCCAGGGAACTCATTCCTGGAAAACTGTTTTTT. Drawing the rest from reference TRBV29-1 and TRBJ1-4, the complete variable domain is SAVISQKPSRDICQRGTSLTIQCQVDSQVTMMFWYRQQPGQSLTLIATANQGSEATYESGFVIDKFPISRPNLTFSTLTVSNMSPEDSSIYLCSAARELIPGKLFFGSGTQLSVL.

This chain joins TRBV30 and TRBJ1-4; 10 bases line up with TRBD1. The CDR3 is 15 amino acids. Germline V CDR1 and CDR2: GTSNPN, SVGIG (reference sequence). Unmatched junction bases numbered 13, after V lost 3 bases and J lost 12 bases. The CDR3 protein is CAWRETGGAFSELFF. Here the CDR3 DNA reads TGTGCCTGGAGAGAGACAGGGGGCGCTTTCTCGGAACTGTTTTTT.

The chain links TRBV5-6 to TRBJ1-5, with D possibly TRBD1 on 5 matching bases. The V end was cut by 6 bases, the J end by 2 bases, with 15 bases between. Germline CDR1 reads SGHDT; CDR2 reads YYEEEE. The CDR3 length is 15 residues. CDR3 nucleotides: TGTGCCAGCACCCGGTGGGGGAACGGCAATCAGCCCCAGCATTTT. This sequence encodes CASTRWGNGNQPQHF.

The J gene is TRBJ1-5, the V gene TRBV4-3; 7 nucleotides agree with TRBD1. This CDR3 spans 15 amino acids. The junction had 5 bases not matched to a gene; V was cut back by 3 bases and J by 3 bases. Germline CDR1 is LGHNA and CDR2 is YSLEER. CDR3 in amino acids: CASSHGRGNNQPQHF. CDR3 nucleotide sequence: TGCGCCAGCAGCCACGGCAGGGGGAACAATCAGCCCCAGCATTTT.

The CDR3 DNA reads as TGTGCCAGCAGTGTCAGCGATGAGCAGTTCTTC. Translated: CASSVSDEQFF. J is TRBJ2-1 and V is TRBV6-5; no firm D call. Germline values: CDR1 MNHEY, CDR2 SVGAGI. This CDR3 contains 11 residues. Trimming cost V 5 bases and J 8 bases, with 7 bases left between them.

The gene calls are TRBV2 and TRBJ2-5; TRBD2 agrees at 8 bases. CDR1 SNHLY and CDR2 FYNNEI come from the germline V gene. Trimming at V came to 3 bases and at J to 1 base, leaving 1 base not matched to a gene. The CDR3 is made up of 14 amino acids. The CDR3 region has the DNA TGTGCCAGCAGTGAGCGGGGGGTCCAAGAGACCCAGTACTTC. Protein: CASSERGVQETQYF.

This clone appeared once. This chain links TRBV28 with TRBJ1-1; D remains unclear. The germline V gene has CDR1 MDHEN and CDR2 SYDVKM. The germline V and J ends were trimmed by 5 bases and 1 base, with 5 bases remaining between them. CDR3 length: 12 amino acids. CDR3 residues: CASSTGNTEAFF. The CDR3 bases are TGTGCCAGCAGTACCGGGAACACTGAAGCTTTCTTT.

The chain employs TRBV7-6 and TRBJ2-2; 11 bases are shared with TRBD2. Germline assignment: CDR1 SGHVS and CDR2 FNYEAQ. Trimming at V came to 1 base and at J to 8 bases, leaving 6 bases not matched to a gene. The CDR3 spans 16 residues. The chain's CDR3 is CASSLETGTSGGELFF. CDR3 sequence (DNA): TGTGCCAGCAGCTTAGAAACCGGGACTAGCGGTGGGGAGCTGTTTTTT.

The genes are TRBV5-1 and TRBJ1-4; maybe TRBD1 (6 bases). This CDR3 is 15 amino acids long. Germline-derived CDR1 and CDR2 are SGHRS and YFSETQ. V gave up 4 bases and J gave up 8 bases, with 18 bases separating them. The CDR3 loop reads CASSHVGADREKLFF. The CDR3 DNA reads as TGCGCCAGCAGCCACGTGGGGGCAGATAGGGAAAAACTGTTTTTT.

This clone was detected only a few times. The chain couples TRBV15 to TRBJ1-3; D is ambiguous. V lost 0 bases to trimming and J lost 4 bases, with 1 base between them. The germline V gene encodes CDR1 LNHNV and CDR2 YYDKDF (reference sequence). The CDR3 contains 12 residues. The CDR3 reads CATSREGNTIYF. The DNA for the CDR3 is TGTGCCACCAGCAGAGAGGGAAACACCATATATTTT.

The V gene is TRBV7-7, the J gene TRBJ2-2; D perhaps matches TRBD1 (6 bases). Per the germline V gene, CDR1 is SSHAT and CDR2 is FNYEAQ (reference sequence). CDR3 length: 16 residues. V was cut by 4 bases and J by 2 bases, with 14 bases left in between. CDR3 in amino acids: CASSSTGSRNTGELFF. CDR3 nucleotide sequence: TGTGCCAGCAGCTCAACAGGGTCCCGTAACACCGGGGAGCTGTTTTTT.

In its sample, this clone was seen once. This chain connects TRBV7-6 to TRBJ1-1; D remains ambiguous. The CDR3 loop spans 13 amino acids. V gave up 5 bases and J gave up 0 bases, with 7 bases separating them. Germline assignment: CDR1 SGHVS and CDR2 FNYEAQ. This CDR3 reads CASSQEMNTEAFF. The CDR3 bases are TGTGCCAGCAGCCAGGAGATGAACACTGAAGCTTTCTTT.

V is TRBV15 and J is TRBJ1-2; no clear D. Deletions cut 5 bases from V and 5 bases from J, with 15 bases between. This CDR3 has 14 residues. Germline loops: CDR1 LNHNV, CDR2 YYDKDF (reference sequence). The CDR3 reads CATSFDGVGYGYTF. Written as DNA, the CDR3 is TGTGCCACCAGCTTTGACGGGGTTGGGTATGGCTACACCTTC.

The chain combines TRBV25-1 with TRBJ1-1; D is unclear. The CDR3 spans 14 residues. Trimming shortened V by 1 base and J by 1 base, and 7 bases separated the two germline ends. CDR1 MGHDK and CDR2 SYGVNS come from the germline V gene. The DNA for the CDR3 is TGTGCCAGCAGTGAATTCGATAAGAACACTGAAGCTTTCTTT. It specifies CASSEFDKNTEAFF.

The V and J genes are TRBV6-5 and TRBJ2-5, with TRBD2 identical over 11 bases. The CDR3 sequence is 15 residues long. CDR1 and CDR2 from the germline V gene are MNHEY and SVGAGI. V gave up 1 base and J gave up 5 bases; unmatched junction bases: 3. CDR3 amino acids: CASSYLAGGRETQYF. The DNA of the CDR3 is TGTGCCAGCAGTTACTTAGCGGGGGGGCGGGAGACCCAGTACTTC.

The chain has TRBV7-2 and TRBJ2-3; 7 bases agree with TRBD1. This CDR3 comprises 15 residues. Germline CDR1 reads SGHTA; CDR2 reads FQGNSA. Unmatched junction bases numbered 7, after V lost 7 bases and J lost 0 bases. The CDR3 DNA follows: TGTGCCAGCACCGTGGACAGGACGAGCACAGATACGCAGTATTTT. It specifies CASTVDRTSTDTQYF.

The chain recombines TRBV7-2 with TRBJ1-1; TRBD1 matches 8 bases. This CDR3 has 15 residues. J was trimmed by 5 bases and V by 2 bases; bases with no gene match: 7. Germline lookup yields CDR1 SGHTA and CDR2 FQGNSA. The CDR3 loop is CASSLKPGGGTEAFF. The DNA of the CDR3 is TGTGCCAGCAGCTTAAAGCCAGGGGGCGGAACTGAAGCTTTCTTT.

CDR3 coding DNA: TGTGCCAGTAGTGGGTGGAGGCCTAGCTCCTACAATGAGCAGTTCTTC. Translation: CASSGWRPSSYNEQFF. The rearrangement uses TRBV19 and TRBJ2-1; tentatively, D is TRBD2 (5 bases). The germline V gene has CDR1 LNHDA and CDR2 SQIVND (reference sequence). The CDR3 extends over 16 amino acids. Trimming pared 5 bases from V and 0 bases from J, leaving 14 bases between.

The genes are TRBV19 and TRBJ1-5, with 7 bases lining up with TRBD1. V was clipped by 6 bases and J by 0 bases; unmatched bases: 5. From germline, CDR1 is LNHDA and CDR2 SQIVND (reference sequence). CDR3 length: 15 amino acids. As DNA, the CDR3 is TGTGCCAGTAGGACTACAGGGGATAGCAATCAGCCCCAGCATTTT. Residues: CASRTTGDSNQPQHF.

This clone occurred once. The chain combines TRBV10-3 with TRBJ1-2; a possible D gene is TRBD1 (6 bases). Deletions cut 6 bases from V and 6 bases from J, with 17 bases between. Germline V gene sequence: CDR1 ENHRY, CDR2 SYGVKD. CDR3 length: 14 amino acids. The CDR3, as DNA: TGTGCCATCAGCGGGGAACAGGGAATGGATGGCTACACCTTC. The encoded protein is CAISGEQGMDGYTF.

The table lists this clone with a few counts. CDR3: CASSAGVKDTQYF. As DNA, the CDR3 is TGTGCCAGCAGCGCGGGGGTGAAAGATACGCAGTATTTT. The gene calls are TRBV11-2 and TRBJ2-3, with TRBD2 matching over 7 bases. V was pared by 5 bases and J by 5 bases, with 4 bases of the junction left unmatched. The germline CDR1 and CDR2 sequences are SGHAT and FQNNGV. This CDR3 is 13 amino acids long.

The chain is built from TRBV4-1 and TRBJ2-1, with 8 bases fitting TRBD2. Trimming at V came to 1 base and at J to 3 bases, leaving 8 bases not matched to a gene. CDR1 is MGHRA and CDR2 is YSYEKL in the germline V gene. This CDR3 is 17 amino acids long. The CDR3: CASSQGYSGNLYNEQFF. In DNA, the CDR3 is TGCGCCAGCAGCCAAGGGTATAGCGGGAACCTCTACAATGAGCAGTTCTTC.